This T cell receptor (beta chain) derives from a study of T-cell reconstitution after alpha-beta-depleted transplantation in children. Unique molecular identifiers were incorporated into the prepared TCRbeta library. Using its own MiXCR run on the PCR reads, TCRdb lists one record per CDR3 protein. Here the sample spans under 100,000 distinct CDR3 sequences, 15% being singletons. Study observations and caveats: T-cell counts and diversity at one year post-transplant came mainly from newly produced T cells. Several patients had high TCRbeta diversity at day 60; it came from surviving recipient T cells and thymic progenitors.

A note on this clonotype: The antigen is not known.

This CDR3 region has 12 residues. Trimming cost V 5 bases and J 6 bases, with 13 bases left between them. The germline gives CDR1 GTSNPN, CDR2 SVGIG (reference sequence). The clonotype comes from a male patient aged 2-15 years who had a stem cell transplant for acute lymphoblastic leukemia, so the T cells may come from the graft donor. The starting material was PBMCs, mostly from graft donor cells, obtained 180 days after TCRalphabeta/CD19-depleted stem cell transplant. The chain links TRBV30 to TRBJ1-2; D unresolved. CDR3 in amino acids: CAWRDALDGYTF. The CDR3, as DNA: TGTGCCTGGCGGGATGCGCTCGATGGCTACACCTTC.